This T cell receptor beta chain was observed in a study of brain T cells in children with intractable seizures. The data were produced by immunoSEQ multiplex PCR, yet TCRdb's version contains in-frame clones alone and is incomplete. The table has a few hundred thousand clones, roughly 92% seen once. Study-wide results and limits: Only CDR3 sequence similarity suggested viral specificity, without known HCMV serostatus. Pre- and post-surgery blood differed in depth, so pre-surgery absences may be undersampling.

The time point here: blood from clinic visit 5 months post-surgery; TSC patient then seizure free. Sequencing was limited to surgery cases with top T cell transcript signatures in brain tissue. Note on this clone: Its antigen remains unidentified.

Per the germline V gene, CDR1 is MDHEN and CDR2 is SYDVKM. The CDR3 extends over 12 amino acids. V shed 10 bases, J shed 8 bases, and the junction held 8 bases outside the gene matches. The sequencing here drew on peripheral blood, taken roughly 5 months after surgery. This clonotype was obtained from a boy under two years old with tuberous sclerosis and intractable seizures. The V and J genes are TRBV28 and TRBJ1-2; TRBD1 agrees at 9 bases. The CDR3 sequence: CAITQGAGGYTF. The CDR3 DNA reads TGTGCCATCACACAGGGGGCAGGCGGCTACACCTTC.